This TCR beta chain was obtained from a study of blood T cell repertoires in COVID-19. Across the study: Acute and convalescent COVID-19 specimens originated in the United States, Italy and Spain. In each case, the material was cDNA or gDNA derived from T cells, B-cell-depleted T cells, or PBMCs.

The CDR3 covers 13 residues. From germline, CDR1 is MNHNY and CDR2 SVGAGI (reference sequence). V lost 8 bases and J lost 1, with 9 bases in between. Adults between roughly 18 and 95 years of age took part from about two dozen US areas. Which cohort a participant joined came from the clinical history participants gave. The data were produced by immunoSEQ multiplex PCR, yet TCRdb's version contains in-frame clones alone and is incomplete. The sample includes about 210,000 clones, approximately 80% of them seen just once. The sequence was collected from a man under 40 with acute COVID-19. V usage is TRBV6-6 and J usage is TRBJ1-5; D not resolved. The source material was PBMCs or T cells enriched from blood (not recorded which). CDR3 sequence: CASLRESNQPQHF. Here the CDR3 DNA reads TGTGCCAGCCTACGTGAGAGCAATCAGCCCCAGCATTTT.